This TCR beta chain derives from a study of T cell responses to AZD1222 COVID-19 vaccine. Using immunoSEQ multiplex PCR, the repertoire was profiled, and TCRdb retains in-frame clones only, with some absent. Here the sample spans roughly 140,000 clones, roughly 90% being singletons. The CDR3 length is 13 residues. Losses at the gene ends were 4 bases for V and 3 bases for J; bases not matched to a gene: 2. In germline, CDR1 is SGHTS, CDR2 YDEGEE. This material consisted of peripheral blood, taken 28 days after the second AZD1222 dose. The chain joins TRBV5-8 to TRBJ1-2, with 8 bases that match TRBD1. The sequence derives from an adult who received the AZD1222 COVID-19 vaccine. CDR3 loop: CASSTGGYYGYTF. DNA for the CDR3: TGTGCCAGCAGCACAGGGGGGTACTATGGCTACACCTTC.